Detailed here is one T cell receptor beta chain. This record belongs to a study of blood T cell repertoires in COVID-19. Trimming stripped 4 bases from V and 7 bases from J, with 10 bases between. Germline-derived CDR1 and CDR2 are SGHVS and FQNEAQ. The CDR3 is 13 residues long. Authors' analysis steps: Amplification with reference gene primers provided the estimates of nucleated cell counts. Using immunoSEQ multiplex PCR, the repertoire was profiled, and TCRdb retains in-frame clones only, with some absent. For V, J and clone size, that table is used; D and trimming come from the DNA. The sample has approximately 180,000 clones, around 90% seen once.

The rearrangement uses TRBV7-8 and TRBJ2-2; tentative D call: TRBD2 (5 bases). The source material was peripheral blood. The TCR was taken from a man aged 60 to 69 with active or convalescent COVID-19. The CDR3 nucleotides are TGTGCCAGCAGCTCACAACTAGACGGGGAGCTGTTTTTT. Translated, it gives CASSSQLDGELFF.